Each of the 2 T cell receptor beta chains below was sequenced from the same sample in a study of cytomegalovirus exposure and HLA in healthy donors. The study ran its PCR with 60 Vbeta and 13 Jbeta primers. Repertoires were generated with immunoSEQ multiplex PCR, while TCRdb's copy carries only in-frame clones and drops some. This sample has about 190,000 clones, with roughly 77% found just once. Source material: PBMCs. The receptors derive from a man between 25 and 39 years old in good health and CMV-seropositive.

Here the CDR3 reads CASNKSGTGRSYEQYF. In DNA, the CDR3 is TGTGCCAGCAACAAATCGGGGACAGGACGCTCCTACGAGCAGTACTTC. The V call is TRBV28, the J call TRBJ2-7; 8 nucleotides agree with TRBD1. CDR1 and CDR2 (germline): MDHEN, SYDVKM. The CDR3 is made up of 16 amino acids. V lost 7 bases to trimming and J lost 0 bases; unmatched junction nucleotides: 11. Together with reference TRBV28 and TRBJ2-7, the CDR3 gives the full variable domain: DVKVTQSSRYLVKRTGEKVFLECVQDMDHENMFWYRQDPGLGLRLIYFSYDVKMKEKGDIPEGYSVSREKKERFSLILESASTNQTSMYLCASNKSGTGRSYEQYFGPGTRLTVT.

The rearrangement uses TRBV19 and TRBJ2-2; D may be TRBD2 (6 bases). Trimming took off 10 bases at V and 5 bases at J, with 11 bases between the two ends. The CDR3 contains 12 residues. CDR1 and CDR2 from the germline V gene are LNHDA and SQIVND (reference sequence). The CDR3 DNA is TGTGCCACCAGACTAGTTACCGGGGAGCTGTTTTTT. Translation: CATRLVTGELFF.